Detailed here is one T cell receptor (beta chain). Germline V gives CDR1 WNHNN, CDR2 SYGVQD (reference sequence). The CDR3 has 13 amino acids. V shed 0 bases and J 11 bases; nucleotides not matched to a gene: 6. The sample is drawn from a study of blood T cell repertoires in COVID-19. About the research overall: Samples representing acute and convalescent COVID-19 were sourced from the United States, Italy and Spain. Sample material is recorded as cDNA or gDNA derived from T cells, B-cell-depleted T cells, or PBMCs.

Sequencing was performed with immunoSEQ multiplex PCR; in TCRdb, only in-frame clones are kept and a portion is missing. Of tens of thousands of clones listed, roughly 76% are singletons. Sequencing input: peripheral blood. The chain carries TRBV10-1 and TRBJ2-7, with TRBD2 matching over 8 bases. The sequence derives from an older woman with acute or convalescent COVID-19. The CDR3 coding sequence is TGCGCCAGCAGTGAGTCTACTAGCGGTAGGGAGTACTTC. It codes for CASSESTSGREYF.